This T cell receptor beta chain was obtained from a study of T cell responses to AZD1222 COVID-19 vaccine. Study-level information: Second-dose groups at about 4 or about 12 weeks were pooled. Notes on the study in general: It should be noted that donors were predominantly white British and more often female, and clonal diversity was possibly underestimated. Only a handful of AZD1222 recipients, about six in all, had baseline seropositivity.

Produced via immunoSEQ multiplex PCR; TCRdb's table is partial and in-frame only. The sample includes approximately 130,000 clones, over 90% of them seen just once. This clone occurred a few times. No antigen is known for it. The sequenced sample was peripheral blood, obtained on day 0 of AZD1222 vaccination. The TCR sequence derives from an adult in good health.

CDR3 coding DNA: TGTGCCAGCAGTTACACGAAAAACAATGAGCAGTTCTTC. Protein sequence: CASSYTKNNEQFF. The rearrangement links TRBV6-2 or TRBV6-3 to TRBJ2-1, with D hard to call. Trimming cost V 2 bases and J 5 bases, with 7 bases left between them. The CDR3 covers 13 residues. Germline CDR1 MNHEY, CDR2 SVGEGT.